A selection of T cell receptor beta chains follows, all from one sample in a study of blood T cells in healthy people across ages. TCRdb itself ran the 5' RACE reads through MiXCR, one entry per CDR3 protein. The repertoire holds more than 700,000 distinct CDR3 sequences, with 46% as singletons. The source material was blood. The source is a man of 80 years or more in good health. The CDR3 runs from the conserved cysteine through the conserved F or W. A D gene is named only where the DNA matches it firmly. Part of the rows lack a size; the others show once, few, many or a class for expanded clones.

clone_size j_call d_call v_call cdr3_nt cdr3_aa
many TRBJ1-2 . TRBV29-1 TGCAGCGTCGAAGGGGGGGGCCCCTATGGCTACACCTTC CSVEGGGPYGYTF
. TRBJ2-3 . TRBV9 TGTGCCAGCAACCAAATAAAGGGGCCCGCAGATACGCAGTATTTT CASNQIKGPADTQYF
. TRBJ2-7 TRBD2 TRBV4-1 TGCGCCAGCAGCCAAGAAGAGACTAGCGCGGAGGCCTACGAGCAGTACTTC CASSQEETSAEAYEQYF
. TRBJ2-1 . TRBV5-4 TGTGCCGGCAGCTTGATGGAGAATGAGCAGTTCTTC CAGSLMENEQFF
few TRBJ2-3 . TRBV6-5 TGTGCCAGCAGTTACGGGCCTTACACAGATACGCAGTATTTT CASSYGPYTDTQYF
. TRBJ2-5 . TRBV20-1 TGCAGTGCTGAGACCTCAGGAGAGGAGACCCAGTACTTC CSAETSGEETQYF
. TRBJ2-7 . TRBV4-2 TGTGCCAGCAGCCGCGGAAGAGGGGAGCAGTACTTC CASSRGRGEQYF
few TRBJ1-4 . TRBV15 TGTGCCACCAGCAGAGATAGGCAGAGCTCTGAAAAACTGTTTTTT CATSRDRQSSEKLFF
. TRBJ2-1 TRBD2 TRBV10-2 TGCGCCATTCAAAATGGCGGGAGCTTAAATGAGCAGTTCTTC CAIQNGGSLNEQFF
few TRBJ2-1 . TRBV2 TGTGCCAGCAGTGAAGGGGCCATATCCTACAATGAGCAGTTCTTC CASSEGAISYNEQFF
many TRBJ2-7 TRBD2 TRBV10-3 TGTGCCATCAGTGAGTCCGGGACTAGCGGCTACGAGCAGTACTTC CAISESGTSGYEQYF
few TRBJ2-5 . TRBV7-2 TGTGCCAGCAGCCCCCGGGGAACCAGAGAGGAGACCCAGTACTTC CASSPRGTREETQYF
. TRBJ2-7 . TRBV7-2 TGTGCCAGCAGCTTAGTTGCTGACTCACGCAATGAGCAGTACTTC CASSLVADSRNEQYF
few TRBJ1-2 TRBD1 TRBV6-5 TGTGCCAGCAGTTCAGGGGGCACTAACTATGGCTACACCTTC CASSSGGTNYGYTF
few TRBJ1-1 . TRBV15 TGTGCCACCAGCAGAGACAGGACTGAAGCTTTCTTT CATSRDRTEAFF
. TRBJ2-7 . TRBV15 TGTGCCACCAGCAGAGGACAGACCTACGAGCAGTACTTC CATSRGQTYEQYF